This is a list of T cell receptor beta chains from one sample in a study of T cell repertoires in cytomegalovirus infection. MiXCR, run by TCRdb on the reads, gives a single entry per CDR3 protein. The table shows about 530,000 distinct CDR3 sequences, with more than 20% occurring only once. The sequenced sample consisted of PBMCs. The origin of the receptors is a human donor in good health (CMV status not recorded). Some clones in this sample may be carry-over from other donors' samples. CDR3s include the opening cysteine and the closing phenylalanine or tryptophan. D genes are given only for firm matches. Expanded clones get a size class; other rows say once, few or many, or leave the size out.

size	D	V	J	DNA	CDR3
NA	NA	TRBV24-1	TRBJ2-1	TGTGCCACCAGTGGTCGGCCCGTCAACAATGAGCAGTTCTTC	CATSGRPVNNEQFF
NA	TRBD2	TRBV7-4	TRBJ2-1	TGTGCCAGCAGCACAAGACTAGCGGGTGGGCCGTTCTTC	CASSTRLAGGPFF
many	TRBD2	TRBV12-3/TRBV12-4	TRBJ2-4	TGTGCCAGCAGTTCACAGCGGGATCAAAACATTCAGTACTTC	CASSSQRDQNIQYF
NA	TRBD2	TRBV30	TRBJ2-3	TGTGCCTGGATTACGGGAGGGGGAAATACGCAGTATTTT	CAWITGGGNTQYF
few	NA	TRBV29-1	TRBJ2-5	TGCAGCGCCAAATTAGTAGGGACCCAGTACTTC	CSAKLVGTQYF
NA	NA	TRBV7-2	TRBJ2-1	TGTGCCAGCAGCCGCCGAATGGGCAAAGCGGACAATGAGCAGTTCTTC	CASSRRMGKADNEQFF
NA	TRBD2	TRBV7-9	TRBJ2-3	TGTGCCAGTTGGCTAGAGACTAGCGGGAGCACAGATACGCAGTATTTT	CASWLETSGSTDTQYF
NA	TRBD1	TRBV11-2	TRBJ2-5	TGTGCCAGCAGCTTAGATCGAGACAGGGGACAAGAGACCCAGTACTTC	CASSLDRDRGQETQYF
NA	TRBD1	TRBV12-3/TRBV12-4	TRBJ1-1	TGTGCCAGCAGTTTGACAGGGCCGGGTACTGAAGCTTTCTTT	CASSLTGPGTEAFF
few	TRBD2	TRBV6-5	TRBJ2-3	TGTGCCAGCACCAGACGACTAGCGGGAGCTTTTACAGATACGCAGTATTTT	CASTRRLAGAFTDTQYF
NA	NA	TRBV20-1	TRBJ1-5	TGCAGTGCCAGACTCGGACACCACAATCAGCCCCAGCATTTT	CSARLGHHNQPQHF
NA	NA	TRBV24-1	TRBJ2-1	TGTGCCACCAGTTTACCTTATGGTGATGAGCAGTTCTTC	CATSLPYGDEQFF
NA	NA	TRBV29-1	TRBJ1-1	TGCAGCGTTGAAGCTAGGGGGGGTACTGAAGCTTTCTTT	CSVEARGGTEAFF
NA	NA	TRBV6-6	TRBJ1-2	TGTGCCAGCAGTTACGGCCAACAGTATGGCTACACCTTC	CASSYGQQYGYTF
NA	NA	TRBV20-1	TRBJ2-1	TGCAGTGCTAGAGAGGGACATCCTGAGCAGTTCTTC	CSAREGHPEQFF
many	NA	TRBV7-9	TRBJ2-6	TGTGCCAGCAGCCTCCCTGGGGCCAACGTCCTGACTTTC	CASSLPGANVLTF